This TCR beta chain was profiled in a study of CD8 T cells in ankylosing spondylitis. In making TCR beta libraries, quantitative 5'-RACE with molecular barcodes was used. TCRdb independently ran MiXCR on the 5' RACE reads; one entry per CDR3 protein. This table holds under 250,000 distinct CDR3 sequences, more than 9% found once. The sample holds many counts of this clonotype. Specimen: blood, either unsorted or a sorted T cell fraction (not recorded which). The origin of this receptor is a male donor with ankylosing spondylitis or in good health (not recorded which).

The DNA of the CDR3 is TGTGCCACCAGTGACCCCGGACAGGGAGGAGAGACCCAGTACTTC. It codes for CATSDPGQGGETQYF. This sequence joins TRBV24-1 and TRBJ2-5, with 8 bases lining up with TRBD1. Germline CDR1 reads KGHDR; CDR2 reads SFDVKD. This CDR3 region has 15 residues. V trimming: 4 bases; J trimming: 4 bases; junction bases outside the gene matches: 7.